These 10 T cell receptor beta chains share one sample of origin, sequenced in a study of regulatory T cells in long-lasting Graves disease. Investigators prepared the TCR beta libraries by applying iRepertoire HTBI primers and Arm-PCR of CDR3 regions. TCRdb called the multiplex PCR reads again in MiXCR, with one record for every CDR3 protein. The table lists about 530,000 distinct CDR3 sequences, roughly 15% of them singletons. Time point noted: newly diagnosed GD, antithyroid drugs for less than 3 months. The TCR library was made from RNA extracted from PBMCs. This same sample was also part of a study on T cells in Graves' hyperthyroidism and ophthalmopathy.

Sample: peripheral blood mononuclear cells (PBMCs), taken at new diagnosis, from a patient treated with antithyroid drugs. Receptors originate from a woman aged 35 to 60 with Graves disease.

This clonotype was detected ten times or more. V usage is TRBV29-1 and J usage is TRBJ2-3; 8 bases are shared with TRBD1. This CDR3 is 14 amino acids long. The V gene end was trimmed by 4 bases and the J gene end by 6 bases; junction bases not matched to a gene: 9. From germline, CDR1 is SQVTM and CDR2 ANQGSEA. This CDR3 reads CSVGQGASQDTQYF. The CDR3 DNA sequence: TGCAGCGTTGGGCAGGGGGCGTCTCAGGATACGCAGTATTTT.

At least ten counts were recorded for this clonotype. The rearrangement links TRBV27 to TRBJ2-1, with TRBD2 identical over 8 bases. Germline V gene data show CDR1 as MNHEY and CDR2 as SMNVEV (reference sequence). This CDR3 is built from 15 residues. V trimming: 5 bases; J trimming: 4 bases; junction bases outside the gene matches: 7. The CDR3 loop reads CASSQTSALYNEQFF. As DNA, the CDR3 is TGTGCCAGCAGTCAGACTAGCGCGTTATACAATGAGCAGTTCTTC.

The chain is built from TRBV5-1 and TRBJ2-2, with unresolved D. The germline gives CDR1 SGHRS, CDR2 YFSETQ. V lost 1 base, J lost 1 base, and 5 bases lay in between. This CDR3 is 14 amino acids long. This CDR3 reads CASSLLQNTGELFF. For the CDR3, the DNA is TGCGCCAGCAGCTTGCTGCAGAACACCGGGGAGCTGTTTTTT.

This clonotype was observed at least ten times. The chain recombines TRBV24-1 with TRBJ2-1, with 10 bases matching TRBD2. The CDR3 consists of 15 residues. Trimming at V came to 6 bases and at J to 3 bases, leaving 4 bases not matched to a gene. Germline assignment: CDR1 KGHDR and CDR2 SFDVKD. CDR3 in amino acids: CATSPSGGNYNEQFF. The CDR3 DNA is TGTGCCACCAGTCCTAGCGGGGGAAACTACAATGAGCAGTTCTTC.

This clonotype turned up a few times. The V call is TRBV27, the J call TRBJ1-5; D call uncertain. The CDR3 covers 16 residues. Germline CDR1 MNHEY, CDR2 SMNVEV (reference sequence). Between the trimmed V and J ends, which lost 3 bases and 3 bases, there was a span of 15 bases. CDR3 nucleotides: TGTGCCAGCAGTTTTTGGGGTCTCGACACCAATCAGCCCCAGCATTTT. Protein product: CASSFWGLDTNQPQHF.

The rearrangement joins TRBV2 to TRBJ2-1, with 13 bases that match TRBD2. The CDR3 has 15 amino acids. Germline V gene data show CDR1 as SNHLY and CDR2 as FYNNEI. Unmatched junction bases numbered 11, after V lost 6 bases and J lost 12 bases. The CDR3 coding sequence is TGTGCCAGCAGGCCGACTAGCGGGAGGCAATTTAGGCAGTTCTTC. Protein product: CASRPTSGRQFRQFF.

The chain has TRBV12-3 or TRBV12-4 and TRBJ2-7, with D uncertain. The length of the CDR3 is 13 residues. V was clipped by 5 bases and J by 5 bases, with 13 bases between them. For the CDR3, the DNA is TGTGCCAGCAGTCCTCCTCCAGGAAACGAGCAGTACTTC. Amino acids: CASSPPPGNEQYF.

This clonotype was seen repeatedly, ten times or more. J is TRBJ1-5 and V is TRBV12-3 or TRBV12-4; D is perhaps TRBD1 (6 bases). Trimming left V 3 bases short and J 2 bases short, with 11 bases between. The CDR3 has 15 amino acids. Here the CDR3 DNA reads TGTGCCAGCAGTTTCGGCAGGGGAGGCAATCAGCCCCAGCATTTT. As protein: CASSFGRGGNQPQHF.

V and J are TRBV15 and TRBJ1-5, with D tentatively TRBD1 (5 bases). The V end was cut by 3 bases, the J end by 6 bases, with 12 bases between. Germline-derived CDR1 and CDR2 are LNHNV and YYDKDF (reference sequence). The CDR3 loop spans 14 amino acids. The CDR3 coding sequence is TGTGCCACCAGCAGCGGGGGGGGAACTCAGCCCCAGCATTTT. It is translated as CATSSGGGTQPQHF.

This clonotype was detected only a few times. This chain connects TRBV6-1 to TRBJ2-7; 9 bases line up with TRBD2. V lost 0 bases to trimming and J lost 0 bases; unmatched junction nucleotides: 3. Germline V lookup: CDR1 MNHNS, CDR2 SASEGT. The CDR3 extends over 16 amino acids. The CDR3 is CASSEALAGSSYEQYF. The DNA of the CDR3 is TGTGCCAGCAGTGAAGCGCTAGCGGGGAGCTCCTACGAGCAGTACTTC.